Below are 30 T cell receptor beta chains sequenced from a single sample in a study of T cell changes during pregnancy in multiple sclerosis (dated by TCRdb to about 2019). The method behind the library was the immunoSEQ multiplex PCR assay. Here the immuneACCESS table is served through TCRdb, limited to in-frame sequences with V and J called. Missing clones are a known gap in these copies; in checked studies unresolved V genes cover under half, and the rest lacks a known reason. The sample profile shows tens of thousands of clones; about 89% of them were found once. Around 0.89% of the sample is held by the ten biggest clonotypes. This material consisted of peripheral blood, taken in the second trimester of pregnancy. The source of these receptors is a female donor with multiple sclerosis, enrolled in a pregnancy study.

This chain links TRBV7-2 with TRBJ2-1; 12 bases match TRBD2. The trim removed 5 bases at V and 8 bases at J, leaving 7 bases unmatched. CDR1 SGHTA and CDR2 FQGNSA come from the germline V gene. The CDR3 runs 15 residues. The CDR3 DNA reads as TGTGCCAGCAGCCCCGCTAGCGGGGGGGCATATGAGCAGTTCTTC. Translation: CASSPASGGAYEQFF.

This clone was counted once. V is TRBV27 and J is TRBJ2-1, with no clear D. Trimming removed 0 bases at V and 8 bases at J, with 14 bases between. The CDR3 is made up of 15 amino acids. Germline CDR1 MNHEY, CDR2 SMNVEV (reference sequence). CDR3 in DNA: TGTGCCAGCAGTTTATCTGCGGCCGTAGTCGATGAGCAGTTCTTC. This codes for CASSLSAAVVDEQFF.

The J gene is TRBJ2-7, the V gene TRBV11-1; 9 nucleotides line up with TRBD2. The junction had 9 bases not matched to a gene; V was cut back by 6 bases and J by 3 bases. This CDR3 is built from 15 residues. Germline CDR1 is SGHAT and CDR2 is FQDESV (reference sequence). CDR3 amino acids: CASRPIAGEFYEQYF. DNA of the CDR3: TGTGCCAGCAGACCTATAGCGGGGGAGTTCTACGAGCAGTACTTC.

This chain joins TRBV7-2 and TRBJ2-1; possible D gene TRBD2, 7 bases. Germline V gene data show CDR1 as SGHTA and CDR2 as FQGNSA. CDR3 length: 14 residues. V lost 4 bases to trimming and J lost 7 bases, with 14 bases between them. The DNA of the CDR3 is TGTGCCAGCAGCTCCCAAGGGAGGGGGAATGAGCAGTTCTTC. Protein product: CASSSQGRGNEQFF.

The chain employs TRBV9 and TRBJ2-5; TRBD1 matches 7 bases. The J call is doubtful: the DNA matches TRBJ2-7 better. This CDR3 spans 15 amino acids. Germline lookup yields CDR1 SGDLS and CDR2 YYNGEE. The CDR3 DNA is TGTGCCAGCAGCGCAGGGGGATCCGCGCTTCTCGAGCAGTACTTC. This translates into CASSAGGSALLEQYF.

J is TRBJ1-6 and V is TRBV18; D remains ambiguous. There are 15 residues in the CDR3. The germline gives CDR1 KGHSH, CDR2 LQKENI. The germline V and J ends were trimmed by 1 base and 8 bases, with 12 bases remaining between them. CDR3 sequence (DNA): TGTGCCAGCTCACCACGACGCGGGAGTGATTCACCCCTCCACTTT. This translates into CASSPRRGSDSPLHF.

In DNA, the CDR3 is TGTGCCAGTAATGGGCGCCCCGTCGGCAATCAGCCCCAGCATTTT. It yields the protein CASNGRPVGNQPQHF. The chain uses TRBV19 and TRBJ1-5; D remains ambiguous. The CDR3 length is 15 residues. Germline CDR1 reads LNHDA; CDR2 reads SQIVND (reference sequence). Trimming stripped 7 bases from V and 2 bases from J, with 15 bases between.

This rearrangement joins TRBV19 to TRBJ1-2, with D perhaps TRBD1 (6 bases). The CDR3 runs to 15 residues. Germline CDR1 is LNHDA and CDR2 is SQIVND (reference sequence). V was trimmed by 2 bases and J by 4 bases, leaving 14 bases between them. The CDR3 bases are TGTGCCAGTAGTATAATTGGGGACACGACCTATGGCTACACCTTC. It codes for CASSIIGDTTYGYTF.

This chain connects TRBV29-1 to TRBJ2-1; D perhaps matches TRBD2 (5 bases). Germline CDR1 and CDR2: SQVTM and ANQGSEA. This CDR3 has 15 amino acids. Trimming removed 1 base from V and 7 bases from J, with 17 bases in between. As DNA, the CDR3 is TGCAGCGTTGAAGGTATTAGCGAGGATATGAATGAGCAGTTCTTC. It is translated as CSVEGISEDMNEQFF.

This clone appeared a single time. The chain carries TRBV5-6 and TRBJ2-5; D may be TRBD2 (6 bases). The CDR3 runs 13 residues. V lost 6 bases and J lost 4, with 13 bases in between. In germline, CDR1 is SGHDT, CDR2 YYEEEE. The CDR3 here is CASNPGDVETQYF. CDR3 nucleotides: TGTGCCAGCAACCCGGGGGATGTAGAGACCCAGTACTTC.

This clone was seen a handful of times. This chain joins TRBV7-9 and TRBJ1-6; 7 positions match TRBD1. The CDR3 runs 13 residues. Trimming at V came to 8 bases and at J to 6 bases, leaving 4 bases not matched to a gene. The V gene's germline CDR1 is SEHNR and CDR2 FQNEAQ (reference sequence). The CDR3 region has the DNA TGTGCCAGCGGGGCAGGGGGTAATTCACCCCTCCACTTT. Protein sequence: CASGAGGNSPLHF.

The rearrangement joins TRBV5-1 to TRBJ1-5; TRBD1 matches 7 bases. Germline V CDR1 and CDR2: SGHRS, YFSETQ. J was trimmed by 0 bases and V by 4 bases; bases with no gene match: 13. CDR3 size: 18 residues. The CDR3: CASSPGTAATSSNQPQHF. For the CDR3, the DNA is TGCGCCAGCAGCCCAGGGACAGCTGCGACGTCTAGCAATCAGCCCCAGCATTTT. Variable domain in full (rest from reference TRBV5-1 and TRBJ1-5): KAGVTQTPRYLIKTRGQQVTLSCSPISGHRSVSWYQQTPGQGLQFLFEYFSETQRNKGNFPGRFSGRQFSNSRSEMNVSTLELGDSALYLCASSPGTAATSSNQPQHFGDGTRLSIL.

The chain joins TRBV9 to TRBJ2-7; tentative D call: TRBD1 (5 bases). CDR1 and CDR2 from the germline V gene are SGDLS and YYNGEE. The CDR3 has 13 amino acids. V lost 0 bases and J lost 4, with 8 bases in between. CDR3 coding DNA: TGTGCCAGCAGCGTAGGGGCAGGGTACGAGCAGTACTTC. Amino acids: CASSVGAGYEQYF.

The chain is built from TRBV5-4 and TRBJ2-1; TRBD2 is a possible D gene (7 bases). Germline V lookup: CDR1 SGHNT, CDR2 YYREEE (reference sequence). With 0 bases removed from V and 8 bases from J, the gap between germline ends came to 12 bases. The CDR3 runs 14 residues. The CDR3 sequence: CASSLEGGRDEQFF. CDR3 nucleotide sequence: TGTGCCAGCAGCTTGGAAGGGGGGAGGGATGAGCAGTTCTTC.

The gene calls are TRBV9 and TRBJ1-5; D is perhaps TRBD1 (6 bases). CDR3 length equals 17 residues. Trimming pared 0 bases from V and 2 bases from J, leaving 15 bases between. The germline V gene has CDR1 SGDLS and CDR2 YYNGEE. Here the CDR3 reads CASSVVGAIRGNQPQHF. For the CDR3, the DNA is TGTGCCAGCAGCGTAGTGGGGGCAATTAGGGGCAATCAGCCCCAGCATTTT.

The gene calls are TRBV6-5 and TRBJ1-1, with TRBD1 as a possible D gene (6 bases). This CDR3 is 15 amino acids long. The ends were cut back, 2 bases at V and 0 bases at J, with 10 bases in the middle. The germline V gene has CDR1 MNHEY and CDR2 SVGAGI. As DNA, the CDR3 is TGTGCCAGCAGTTACGGTACAGGGCTGAACACTGAAGCTTTCTTT. Translated, it gives CASSYGTGLNTEAFF.

The chain is built from TRBV25-1 and TRBJ2-7; 8 bases map to TRBD2. Germline loops: CDR1 MGHDK, CDR2 SYGVNS. The trim removed 3 bases at V and 3 bases at J, leaving 13 bases unmatched. This CDR3 spans 17 amino acids. In DNA, the CDR3 is TGTGCCAGCAGTGATCCCGGGAGGGCAGAGTCAATCTACGAGCAGTACTTC. Its translation: CASSDPGRAESIYEQYF.

The chain recombines TRBV7-9 with TRBJ1-1; D gene unclear. Germline values: CDR1 SEHNR, CDR2 FQNEAQ (reference sequence). The CDR3 has 12 amino acids. V gave up 1 base and J gave up 4 bases, with 4 bases separating them. The chain's CDR3 is CASSLGPTEAFF. CDR3 nucleotide sequence: TGTGCCAGCAGCTTAGGGCCCACTGAAGCTTTCTTT.

The J gene is TRBJ2-3, the V gene TRBV9; D unclear. CDR1 is SGDLS and CDR2 is YYNGEE in the germline V gene. Trimming took off 0 bases at V and 2 bases at J, with 16 bases between the two ends. The CDR3 runs to 17 residues. CDR3 residues: CASSVDQSSTYTDTQYF. The DNA for the CDR3 is TGTGCCAGCAGCGTAGATCAGTCTAGTACATACACAGATACGCAGTATTTT.

This chain links TRBV29-1 with TRBJ2-7, with TRBD1 matching 8 bases. The J segment lost 5 bases and the V segment lost 7 bases, leaving 13 bases of the junction unmatched. This CDR3 has 14 residues. Germline CDR1 is SQVTM and CDR2 is ANQGSEA. The CDR3, as DNA: TGCAGCGCTTCTGTGACAGGGGTAGCTGACGAGCAGTACTTC. Protein product: CSASVTGVADEQYF.

The chain uses TRBV11-2 and TRBJ2-7, with D possibly matching TRBD2 (6 bases). The CDR3 sequence is 14 residues long. V was clipped by 5 bases and J by 0 bases, with 11 bases between them. Germline V gene lookup returns CDR1 SGHAT and CDR2 FQNNGV. CDR3 DNA sequence: TGTGCCAGCAGCCTGGGACTGGCCTCCTACGAGCAGTACTTC. It translates to CASSLGLASYEQYF. Variable domain in full (rest from reference TRBV11-2 and TRBJ2-7): EAGVAQSPRYKIIEKRQSVAFWCNPISGHATLYWYQQILGQGPKLLIQFQNNGVVDDSQLPKDRFSAERLKGVDSTLKIQPAKLEDSAVYLCASSLGLASYEQYFGPGTRLTVT.

Note on this clone: Germline is not matched at one junction end, which may reflect a read error. The V and J genes are TRBV6-6 and TRBJ1-2, with D possibly matching TRBD1 (5 bases). Germline lookup yields CDR1 MNHNY and CDR2 SVGAGI (reference sequence). CDR3 size: 13 residues. The CDR3 protein is CASSDSYDRTYTF. The CDR3 nucleotides are TGTGCCAGCAGTGACTCATACGACAGAACCTACACCTTC.

The chain recombines TRBV7-6 with TRBJ2-7; tentative D call: TRBD1 (5 bases). The CDR3 loop spans 15 amino acids. Germline CDR1 is SGHVS and CDR2 is FNYEAQ. V dropped 2 bases and J dropped 2 bases, with 13 bases sitting between them. DNA of the CDR3: TGTGCCAGCAGCTTAAGTGGGGCCATCCCCTACGAGCAGTACTTC. Amino acid sequence: CASSLSGAIPYEQYF.

J is TRBJ2-2 and V is TRBV5-1; 14 bases fit TRBD2. Germline-derived CDR1 and CDR2 are SGHRS and YFSETQ. This CDR3 contains 18 residues. The junction had 3 bases not matched to a gene; V was cut back by 2 bases and J by 0 bases. CDR3 sequence: CASSLGTSGGANTGELFF. CDR3 bases: TGCGCCAGCAGCTTAGGGACTAGCGGGGGAGCGAACACCGGGGAGCTGTTTTTT.

V gene TRBV9 combines with J gene TRBJ1-1; D call uncertain. Trimming pared 4 bases from V and 0 bases from J, leaving 16 bases between. Germline V gene sequence: CDR1 SGDLS, CDR2 YYNGEE. The CDR3 runs to 16 residues. The CDR3 DNA reads as TGTGCCAGCAGCTCCTCGGCGGCTAACATGAACACTGAAGCTTTCTTT. Residues: CASSSSAANMNTEAFF.

The chain joins TRBV6-1 to TRBJ2-7; the match to TRBD1 covers 11 bases. Germline values: CDR1 MNHNS, CDR2 SASEGT. V shed 3 bases, J shed 7 bases, and the junction held 11 bases outside the gene matches. The CDR3 extends over 16 amino acids. This CDR3 reads CASSDPWDRGNEEQYF. In DNA, the CDR3 is TGTGCCAGCAGTGACCCCTGGGACAGGGGGAATGAGGAGCAGTACTTC.

This chain uses TRBV7-3 with TRBJ2-1; 13 bases fit TRBD2. Germline V gene sequence: CDR1 SGHTA, CDR2 FQGTGA. The CDR3 sequence is 16 residues long. With V trimmed by 4 bases and J by 9 bases, 9 bases remained unmatched. CDR3 in DNA: TGTGCCAGCAGCTCCGGACTAGCGGGGGCCGTCGGTGAGCAGTTCTTC. Its translation: CASSSGLAGAVGEQFF.

The V and J genes are TRBV4-3 and TRBJ2-1, with 10 bases identical to TRBD2. After removal of 0 bases from V and 7 bases from J, the junction contained 6 bases not matched to a gene. The germline V gene encodes CDR1 LGHNA and CDR2 YSLEER. There are 16 residues in the CDR3. CDR3 residues: CASSQERAGGQNEQFF. The CDR3, as DNA: TGCGCCAGCAGCCAAGAACGAGCGGGGGGGCAGAATGAGCAGTTCTTC.

The chain combines TRBV5-4 with TRBJ1-1; D perhaps matches TRBD1 (6 bases). There are 15 residues in the CDR3. CDR1 is SGHNT and CDR2 is YYREEE in the germline V gene (reference sequence). Trimming took off 0 bases at V and 0 bases at J, with 9 bases between the two ends. The CDR3 here is CASSLGGQMNTEAFF. DNA for the CDR3: TGTGCCAGCAGCTTGGGGGGACAAATGAACACTGAAGCTTTCTTT.

The chain employs TRBV2 and TRBJ2-5; D unclear. The germline gives CDR1 SNHLY, CDR2 FYNNEI. The V end lost 4 bases, the J end lost 5 bases, and 11 bases lay between the germline ends. CDR3 size: 13 residues. CDR3 coding DNA: TGTGCCAGCAGTGGCTCAGGTGGGGAGACCCAGTACTTC. Residues: CASSGSGGETQYF.